Below, 18 T cell receptor beta chains from the same sample are listed, as sequenced in a study of T cell changes during pregnancy in multiple sclerosis. Method: immunoSEQ multiplex PCR; TCRdb's copy keeps in-frame clones and lacks some. The sample holds 100,000 or so clones; around 90% are singletons and the top ten take about 1.3%. Specimen: peripheral blood, collected in the second trimester of pregnancy. The source of these receptors is a female donor with multiple sclerosis, enrolled in a pregnancy study.

Written as DNA, the CDR3 is TGCGCCAGCAACGGCGGGACAGCTGACTATGGCTACACCTTC. Encoded protein: CASNGGTADYGYTF. The chain has TRBV5-1 and TRBJ1-2; 7 bases agree with TRBD1. The V and J ends lost 6 bases and 3 bases, in that order; junction bases with no gene match: 8. This CDR3 is 14 amino acids long. CDR1 SGHRS and CDR2 YFSETQ come from the germline V gene.

The V gene is TRBV9, the J gene TRBJ2-2, with 9 nucleotides matching TRBD1. The length of the CDR3 is 17 residues. The J segment lost 6 bases and the V segment lost 4 bases, leaving 13 bases of the junction unmatched. Germline CDR1 SGDLS, CDR2 YYNGEE. This CDR3 is CASSSELGQGIPGELFF. CDR3 bases: TGTGCCAGCAGCTCAGAACTGGGACAGGGTATTCCCGGGGAGCTGTTTTTT.

The CDR3 region is CASSPTLRLAGGPQTGELFF. The CDR3 DNA reads TGCGCCAGCAGCCCGACGTTGCGACTAGCGGGAGGGCCTCAGACCGGGGAGCTGTTTTTT. J is TRBJ2-2 and V is TRBV5-1; TRBD2 agrees at 14 bases. CDR3 size: 20 residues. The trim removed 4 bases at V and 5 bases at J, leaving 16 bases unmatched. Germline loops: CDR1 SGHRS, CDR2 YFSETQ.

In the case of this clone: The same CDR3 can be traced to other DNA sequences in this sample. The chain has TRBV4-1 and TRBJ2-3; 10 bases fit TRBD2. The germline V gene encodes CDR1 MGHRA and CDR2 YSYEKL. With V trimmed by 4 bases and J by 1 base, 2 bases remained unmatched. CDR3 size: 15 residues. The CDR3 region is CASSLGLAGTDTQYF. The DNA of the CDR3 is TGCGCCAGCAGCCTCGGACTAGCGGGCACAGATACGCAGTATTTT.

This clone occurred once. This chain links TRBV29-1 with TRBJ1-1; 7 nucleotides line up with TRBD1. Germline lookup yields CDR1 SQVTM and CDR2 ANQGSEA. V shed 4 bases, J shed 4 bases, and the junction held 6 bases outside the gene matches. The CDR3 is made up of 13 amino acids. The CDR3 loop is CSVGEGARTEAFF. The CDR3 bases are TGCAGCGTTGGTGAGGGGGCGCGCACTGAAGCTTTCTTT.

The chain carries TRBV29-1 and TRBJ1-1, with 9 nucleotides matching TRBD1. Germline V gives CDR1 SQVTM, CDR2 ANQGSEA. CDR3 length: 14 amino acids. The trim removed 4 bases at V and 5 bases at J, leaving 8 bases unmatched. CDR3 nucleotides: TGCAGCGTTGTAGGGGGACAGGGAAGAACTGAAGCTTTCTTT. This gives the protein CSVVGGQGRTEAFF.

The chain combines TRBV2 with TRBJ2-3; TRBD1 is a possible D gene (6 bases). Germline V gives CDR1 SNHLY, CDR2 FYNNEI. V shed 8 bases and J shed 1 base, with 16 bases lying between them. The length of the CDR3 is 15 residues. The CDR3: CASRPQGLGTDTQYF. CDR3 coding DNA: TGTGCCAGCCGCCCCCAGGGGCTGGGCACAGATACGCAGTATTTT. The full variable domain, rest sourced from reference TRBV2 and TRBJ2-3, is EPEVTQTPSHQVTQMGQEVILRCVPISNHLYFYWYRQILGQKVEFLVSFYNNEISEKSEIFDDQFSVERPDGSNFTLKIRSTKLEDSAMYFCASRPQGLGTDTQYFGPGTRLTVL.

This rearrangement joins TRBV18 to TRBJ1-2; 7 bases agree with TRBD1. Per the germline V gene, CDR1 is KGHSH and CDR2 is LQKENI. The CDR3 is made up of 17 amino acids. V gave up 4 bases and J gave up 2 bases; unmatched junction bases: 13. The CDR3 coding sequence is TGTGCCAGCTCACTAACTTCTCCCGGACAGGTCAACTATGGCTACACCTTC. This encodes CASSLTSPGQVNYGYTF.

V is TRBV7-9 and J is TRBJ1-3; 12 bases line up with TRBD1. The CDR3 is 19 residues long. Germline values: CDR1 SEHNR, CDR2 FQNEAQ (reference sequence). V trimming: 5 bases; J trimming: 0 bases; junction bases outside the gene matches: 11. Here the CDR3 DNA reads TGTGCCAGCAGCAACCCGGGACAGGGGGCCACCTACTCTGGAAACACCATATATTTT. It yields the protein CASSNPGQGATYSGNTIYF.

The J gene is TRBJ1-4, the V gene TRBV25-1; tentatively, D is TRBD1 (5 bases). V was trimmed by 2 bases and J by 8 bases, leaving 12 bases between them. Germline V CDR1 and CDR2: MGHDK, SYGVNS. The CDR3 runs to 14 residues. The DNA of the CDR3 is TGTGCCAGCAGTGAAAGGAGGGGACGGGAAAAACTGTTTTTT. Protein sequence: CASSERRGREKLFF.

This sequence joins TRBV6-6 and TRBJ1-6, with D uncertain. Germline V gene lookup returns CDR1 MNHNY and CDR2 SVGAGI (reference sequence). Trimming stripped 2 bases from V and 7 bases from J, with 12 bases between. The CDR3 sequence is 15 residues long. CDR3 nucleotide sequence: TGTGCCAGCAGTTACACACGAACAATCAATTCACCCCTCCACTTT. The encoded protein is CASSYTRTINSPLHF.

This chain connects TRBV28 to TRBJ1-2, with D tentatively TRBD1 (6 bases). Trimming pared 6 bases from V and 4 bases from J, leaving 15 bases between. Germline values: CDR1 MDHEN, CDR2 SYDVKM. The CDR3 runs 14 residues. The CDR3 sequence: CASSPPRQVYGYTF. The CDR3 DNA sequence: TGTGCCAGCAGCCCACCTAGACAGGTCTATGGCTACACCTTC.

The rearrangement joins TRBV5-6 to TRBJ1-2, with 7 bases that match TRBD1. The trim removed 0 bases at V and 8 bases at J, leaving 4 bases unmatched. There are 13 residues in the CDR3. The germline V gene has CDR1 SGHDT and CDR2 YYEEEE. The CDR3 DNA reads as TGTGCCAGCAGCTTGGAGTACAGGGGCGGCTACACCTTC. This sequence encodes CASSLEYRGGYTF. Filled out from reference TRBV5-6 and TRBJ1-2, the complete variable domain reads DAGVTQSPTHLIKTRGQQVTLRCSPKSGHDTVSWYQQALGQGPQFIFQYYEEEERQRGNFPDRFSGHQFPNYSSELNVNALLLGDSALYLCASSLEYRGGYTFGSGTRLTVV.

This rearrangement joins TRBV28 to TRBJ2-5; D is perhaps TRBD1 (6 bases). Germline loops: CDR1 MDHEN, CDR2 SYDVKM. V shed 7 bases and J shed 5 bases, with 14 bases lying between them. The CDR3 has 13 amino acids. This CDR3 is CASTVTGLETQYF. In DNA, the CDR3 is TGTGCCAGCACCGTTACAGGGTTGGAGACCCAGTACTTC.

Here the CDR3 DNA reads TGTGCCAGCAGCGGGGGGTTACAAGAGACCCAGTACTTC. Residues: CASSGGLQETQYF. The gene calls are TRBV14 and TRBJ2-5; a weak D match, TRBD2 (6 bases). The germline V gene encodes CDR1 SGHDN and CDR2 FVKESK. V lost 5 bases and J lost 2, with 9 bases in between. CDR3 length: 13 residues.

The J gene is TRBJ2-1, the V gene TRBV9; TRBD2 matches 12 bases. V was clipped by 1 base and J by 8 bases; unmatched bases: 10. CDR3 length: 17 amino acids. CDR1 and CDR2 from the germline V gene are SGDLS and YYNGEE. Written as DNA, the CDR3 is TGTGCCAGCAGCGTACCCCGTCTGTCTAGCGGGGGGGATGAGCAGTTCTTC. Translation gives CASSVPRLSSGGDEQFF.

The gene calls are TRBV29-1 and TRBJ1-1; D possibly corresponds to TRBD1 (5 bases). Germline assignment: CDR1 SQVTM and CDR2 ANQGSEA. V lost 6 bases to trimming and J lost 0 bases, with 11 bases between them. This CDR3 contains 13 residues. For the CDR3, the DNA is TGCAGCGTAGATGACAGAGTGAACACTGAAGCTTTCTTT. Translated, it gives CSVDDRVNTEAFF.

This clone was seen more than once but under ten times. The chain is built from TRBV30 and TRBJ1-1, with TRBD1 matching over 7 bases. Germline V gene lookup returns CDR1 GTSNPN and CDR2 SVGIG (reference sequence). The V gene end was trimmed by 0 bases and the J gene end by 5 bases; junction bases not matched to a gene: 3. This CDR3 has 13 residues. DNA of the CDR3: TGTGCCTGGAGTGTCGTCAGGGGGACTGAAGCTTTCTTT. Its protein is CAWSVVRGTEAFF.